This entry features one TCR beta chain sequence. This sample was included in a study of blood T cell repertoires in COVID-19. Data came from immunoSEQ multiplex PCR; TCRdb stores just in-frame clones and leaves some out. The sample carries 100,000 or so clones, more than 75% recorded once. The V gene's germline CDR1 is MDHEN and CDR2 SYDVKM. The CDR3 length is 16 residues. The trim removed 2 bases at V and 4 bases at J, leaving 9 bases unmatched. Sequencing was done on a sample of peripheral blood. The TCR sequence derives from a man aged 45-60 years with active or convalescent COVID-19. V is TRBV28 and J is TRBJ1-2, with TRBD1 matching 8 bases. The DNA for the CDR3 is TGTGCCAGCAGTTTAACCGGGACAGGTTCGAGCTATGGCTACACCTTC. It translates to CASSLTGTGSSYGYTF.